A selection of T cell receptor beta chains follows, all from one sample in a study of shared clonotypes between healthy human individuals. The repertoire was sequenced with immunoSEQ multiplex PCR; TCRdb's copy has only in-frame clones and lacks some. The profile shows a few million clones, approximately 94% of them singletons. Sequencing input: naive CD4+ T cells sorted from blood. These TCRs come from a man aged 18-30 years in good health. Each CDR3 is given without its conserved first and last residue. Clone size is given for some rows only: seen once, a few or many times, or a class if the clone is expanded.

clone_size | v_call | cdr3_aa
. | TRBV6-1 | ASSGEANQPQH
. | TRBV11-3 | ASSLAGGTETQY
. | TRBV18 | ASSPQLAGLTDTQY
. | TRBV18 | ASSRGPGMNTEAF
. | TRBV7-9 | ATTAGRGGETQY
. | TRBV27 | ASSLEGPYNSPLH
. | TRBV6-1 | ASSERQVSQGYGYT
. | TRBV7-9 | ASSLRFGQGDTEAF
. | TRBV6-6 | ASGRQAPDYGYT
. | TRBV7-6 | ASSLGSSYSYEQY
. | TRBV5-1 | ASSLNTGSTSGNTIY
. | TRBV2 | AVGTGPNSNQPQH
. | TRBV10-3 | AISEGLGASLQEKLF
. | TRBV19 | ASSVKTVNTEAF
. | TRBV29-1 | SVEVQGVTGYT
. | TRBV7-3 | ASSRSGGAYEQY
. | TRBV5-6 | ASSLQGAGTTNEKLF
. | TRBV6-5 | ASSRGQNTEAF
. | TRBV11-2 | ASSLGGGLGEQY
. | TRBV29-1 | SVADNEQF
. | TRBV7-2 | ASSPRLDNEQF
once | TRBV18 | ASSPRGAQETQY
. | TRBV6-5 | ASTYKRTDTQY
. | TRBV7-9 | ASSLGYGQPNYGYT
. | TRBV5-1 | ASSLVPRQGYNEQY
. | TRBV2 | ASSEDRASGNTIY
. | TRBV4-1 | ASSQPTSGRVYEQY
. | TRBV27 | ASSLGGVGTTEAF
. | TRBV5-4 | ASSKDRGSGNTIY
. | TRBV5-4 | ASSPVAGLTGELF
. | TRBV29-1 | SVERAGVQETQY
. | TRBV5-1 | ASSPGTEYGYT
. | TRBV5-4 | ASSFFSGAGETQY
. | TRBV10-1 | ASGAGNHEQY
. | TRBV29-1 | SVATGVKETQY
. | TRBV9 | ASSGSGGPTYEQY
. | TRBV11-2 | ASSLGAGGTDTQY
once | TRBV29-1 | SVVRGTGTISGTQY
. | TRBV6-6 | ASSYSGTGNTEAF
. | TRBV14 | ASSPVRRAGDNTGELF
. | TRBV6-5 | ASSYTLQAGGNTIY
. | TRBV6-5 | ASSYSSADPTYEQY
. | TRBV4-3 | ASSQDLKTRGQY
few | TRBV19 | ASSLTASEAF
. | TRBV7-9 | ASSSRGGVIGSPLH
. | TRBV19 | ASSIVGAPETQY
. | TRBV25-1 | ASSDDRPTGVNSPLH
. | TRBV10-3 | AISDSQTSGGTDTQY
. | TRBV28 | ASSLPGGYT
. | TRBV6-5 | ASIPSQGMNTEAF
. | TRBV6-5 | ASGWGGDQPQH
. | TRBV11-3 | ASSSRDRGSGELF
. | TRBV19 | ASSITEKGGEQY
. | TRBV29-1 | SVEDRGTGSYEQY
. | TRBV5-1 | ASSLITPGANVLT
. | TRBV27 | ASSRGSSSGELF
. | TRBV5-6 | ASSYLDRAPYEQY